This entry lists 32 T cell receptor beta chains sequenced from one sample in a study of T cell repertoires in cytomegalovirus infection. TCRdb independently ran MiXCR on the reads; one entry per CDR3 protein. The sample records approximately 97,000 distinct CDR3 sequences, 16% being singletons. The sequenced sample consisted of PBMCs. Source of these receptors: a human donor in good health (CMV status not recorded). Some clones in this sample may be carry-over from other donors' samples.

Only a few counts were recorded for this clonotype. V gene TRBV24-1 combines with J gene TRBJ2-2; D unresolved. V gave up 7 bases and J gave up 5 bases, with 10 bases separating them. CDR1 is KGHDR, CDR2 SFDVKD, per germline. The CDR3 is made up of 13 amino acids. The CDR3 coding sequence is TGTGCCACCAGGGGCAGTGCAACCGGGGAGCTGTTTTTT. Translation gives CATRGSATGELFF.

This clonotype was counted a few times. The junction and the germline gene differ at one end; a read error may be behind it. The J gene is TRBJ2-1, the V gene TRBV7-2; D remains ambiguous. The CDR3 consists of 15 residues. In germline, CDR1 is SGHTA, CDR2 FQGNSA. This CDR3 reads CASSLAVSSHNEQFF. In DNA, the CDR3 is TGTGCCAGCAGCTTAGCCGTGAGCTCCCACAATGAGCAGTTCTTC.

This clonotype was picked up a small number of times. The V call is TRBV5-1, the J call TRBJ2-5, with TRBD2 as a possible D gene (5 bases). The CDR3 runs to 14 residues. Germline CDR1 SGHRS, CDR2 YFSETQ. Trimming removed 2 bases from V and 5 bases from J, with 13 bases in between. CDR3 sequence reads: CASSFRRAEETQYF. The DNA for the CDR3 is TGCGCCAGCAGCTTTCGGCGGGCCGAGGAGACCCAGTACTTC.

CDR3 nucleotides: TGCAGCGTTGGGACTCAGGGGCCTGAGCAGTTCTTC. Its protein is CSVGTQGPEQFF. This rearrangement joins TRBV29-1 to TRBJ2-1; D is possibly TRBD1 (6 bases). Between the trimmed V and J ends, which lost 4 bases and 9 bases, there was a span of 13 bases. CDR3 length: 12 amino acids. Germline V gene sequence: CDR1 SQVTM, CDR2 ANQGSEA.

This clonotype was recorded a few times. This chain connects TRBV12-3 or TRBV12-4 to TRBJ1-1; tentative D call: TRBD1 (5 bases). The ends were cut back, 5 bases at V and 1 base at J, with 11 bases in the middle. This CDR3 spans 14 amino acids. CDR3 in amino acids: CASSQTTGNTEAFF. The CDR3 DNA follows: TGTGCCAGCAGTCAAACAACAGGGAACACTGAAGCTTTCTTT.

This clonotype was counted many times. The chain combines TRBV28 with TRBJ1-1; the D gene is possibly TRBD1 (5 bases). This CDR3 has 15 amino acids. Trimming stripped 7 bases from V and 6 bases from J, with 21 bases between. The V gene's germline CDR1 is MDHEN and CDR2 SYDVKM. CDR3 amino acids: CASTPHPGAGAEAFF. In DNA form, the CDR3 reads TGTGCCAGCACCCCCCACCCAGGAGCGGGGGCTGAAGCTTTCTTT.

This clonotype has just a few counts. The chain recombines TRBV20-1 with TRBJ2-2, with 10 bases fitting TRBD2. Germline loops: CDR1 DFQATT, CDR2 SNEGSKA (reference sequence). This CDR3 is 17 amino acids long. Trimming took 5 bases from V and 4 from J; bases not matched to a gene: 13. CDR3 amino acids: CSAPYRSGGARTGELFF. The CDR3 nucleotides are TGCAGTGCTCCCTATAGGAGCGGGGGGGCACGCACCGGGGAGCTGTTTTTT.

This clonotype was picked up many times. The chain joins TRBV7-2 to TRBJ2-7; D call uncertain. Germline V gene sequence: CDR1 SGHTA, CDR2 FQGNSA. The V end lost 5 bases, the J end lost 4 bases, and 12 bases lay between the germline ends. There are 13 residues in the CDR3. The CDR3 bases are TGTGCCAGCAGCCAATCGGGCCCTTACGAGCAGTACTTC. This sequence encodes CASSQSGPYEQYF.

The chain uses TRBV28 and TRBJ2-3; D tentatively reads TRBD1 or TRBD2 (6 bases each). Germline loops: CDR1 MDHEN, CDR2 SYDVKM. This CDR3 is 15 amino acids long. V was pared by 3 bases and J by 4 bases, with 14 bases between. CDR3 bases: TGTGCCAGCAGTTTTTTCAGGGGCGGGGCAGATACGCAGTATTTT. Translated: CASSFFRGGADTQYF.

This sequence joins TRBV29-1 and TRBJ1-1; D not certain. This CDR3 comprises 12 residues. Trimming stripped 7 bases from V and 5 bases from J, with 14 bases between. Germline V gene sequence: CDR1 SQVTM, CDR2 ANQGSEA. CDR3: CSGGSGETEAFF. Written as DNA, the CDR3 is TGCAGCGGGGGTTCAGGAGAAACTGAAGCTTTCTTT.

This clonotype was observed many times. V is TRBV7-2 and J is TRBJ2-5; 11 bases are a match to TRBD1. This CDR3 is 15 amino acids long. Germline values: CDR1 SGHTA, CDR2 FQGNSA. V trimming: 6 bases; J trimming: 7 bases; junction bases outside the gene matches: 10. CDR3 sequence (DNA): TGTGCCAGCAGGGCCCGGACAGGGGGCTCGGTGACCCAGTACTTC. Its protein product is CASRARTGGSVTQYF.

The rearrangement joins TRBV6-6 to TRBJ2-7; 7 nucleotides agree with TRBD1. Looked up from germline, CDR1 is MNHNY and CDR2 is SVGAGI (reference sequence). Trimming at V came to 4 bases and at J to 6 bases, leaving 3 bases not matched to a gene. The CDR3 spans 12 residues. CDR3 nucleotides: TGTGCCAGCAGTTTGAGGGGGCCCGAGCAGTACTTC. This gives the protein CASSLRGPEQYF.

Regarding this clonotype: A read error may explain this, as a much larger clone is one base away. The chain recombines TRBV29-1 with TRBJ1-1; 9 bases are a match to TRBD1. V lost 7 bases to trimming and J lost 4 bases; unmatched junction nucleotides: 19. Germline values: CDR1 SQVTM, CDR2 ANQGSEA. The CDR3 runs to 17 residues. CDR3 residues: CSAEGQTTTGGSTEAFF. The CDR3 DNA reads TGCAGCGCCGAGGGGCAGACGACGACAGGGGGATCCACTGAAGCTTTCTTT.

This clonotype has at least ten counts. This chain uses TRBV11-2 with TRBJ2-3, with D possibly matching TRBD2 (5 bases). The length of the CDR3 is 16 residues. Per the germline V gene, CDR1 is SGHAT and CDR2 is FQNNGV. V shed 2 bases and J shed 7 bases, with 19 bases lying between them. In DNA, the CDR3 is TGTGCCAGCAGCTTAAGCCTAGCTTTGATCAGGCATACGCAGTATTTT. Translating it yields CASSLSLALIRHTQYF.

This clonotype was detected ten times or more. The CDR3 bases are TGCAGTGCTAGGCGAGCAGTACGGCCCGAAGCTTTCTTT. Its protein product is CSARRAVRPEAFF. The rearrangement uses TRBV20-1 and TRBJ1-1, with D unclear. This CDR3 contains 13 residues. V was pared by 3 bases and J by 8 bases, with 16 bases between. Germline CDR1 is DFQATT and CDR2 is SNEGSKA (reference sequence).

This clonotype was counted ten times or more. J is TRBJ1-1 and V is TRBV20-1; D call uncertain. Between the trimmed V and J ends, which lost 1 base and 6 bases, there was a span of 15 bases. The CDR3 totals 14 residues. Germline CDR1 and CDR2: DFQATT and SNEGSKA (reference sequence). CDR3 in DNA: TGCAGTGCTAGAGGCACGGACGAAAGGCCTGAAGCTTTCTTT. Translation gives CSARGTDERPEAFF.

V is TRBV19 and J is TRBJ1-2; D ambiguous. Deletions cut 3 bases from V and 4 bases from J, with 9 bases between. Germline V gene data show CDR1 as LNHDA and CDR2 as SQIVND (reference sequence). The CDR3 consists of 13 residues. The CDR3 DNA reads as TGTGCCAGTAGTATGGACCGAGCCTATGGCTACACCTTC. Protein: CASSMDRAYGYTF.

This clonotype was picked up many times. The genes are TRBV7-2 and TRBJ2-5; 11 nucleotides match TRBD2. The germline V gene encodes CDR1 SGHTA and CDR2 FQGNSA. After removal of 4 bases from V and 5 bases from J, the junction contained 3 bases not matched to a gene. This CDR3 has 14 residues. For the CDR3, the DNA is TGTGCCAGCAGCTCTAGCGGGGGGACGGAGACCCAGTACTTC. This encodes CASSSSGGTETQYF.

This clonotype showed up just a few times. The chain is built from TRBV28 and TRBJ1-3; 7 bases match TRBD1. With 7 bases clipped from V and 8 bases from J, the junction kept 8 bases outside the gene matches. The CDR3 is 13 residues long. Germline V gene data show CDR1 as MDHEN and CDR2 as SYDVKM. CDR3 loop: CASKAGQRDTIYF. The CDR3, as DNA: TGTGCCAGCAAAGCGGGACAGAGGGACACCATATATTTT.

The V gene is TRBV4-1, the J gene TRBJ2-1, with TRBD1 as a possible D gene (5 bases). The CDR3 is 15 residues long. V lost 6 bases to trimming and J lost 0 bases, with 12 bases between them. Looked up from germline, CDR1 is MGHRA and CDR2 is YSYEKL. CDR3 protein: CASRRTGSSYNEQFF. Here the CDR3 DNA reads TGCGCCAGCAGGAGAACAGGCAGCTCCTACAATGAGCAGTTCTTC.

There are many counts of this clonotype. This rearrangement joins TRBV10-3 to TRBJ2-1, with 8 bases identical to TRBD1. Germline V CDR1 and CDR2: ENHRY, SYGVKD. This CDR3 contains 13 residues. The trim removed 7 bases at V and 9 bases at J, leaving 8 bases unmatched. CDR3 in DNA: TGTGCCATCACTGGGACCCAGGGGGCTGAGCAGTTCTTC. This gives the protein CAITGTQGAEQFF.

This clonotype occurred many times. This chain uses TRBV7-2 with TRBJ1-2; 8 bases are a match to TRBD1. The CDR3 runs to 14 residues. V lost 6 bases to trimming and J lost 0 bases; unmatched junction nucleotides: 3. CDR1 is SGHTA, CDR2 FQGNSA, per germline. CDR3 nucleotides: TGTGCCAGCAGGCGGGACAGGACTAACTATGGCTACACCTTC. As protein: CASRRDRTNYGYTF.

This clonotype was observed a few times. V is TRBV28 and J is TRBJ1-2, with TRBD1 as a possible D gene (5 bases). This CDR3 comprises 17 residues. Trimming took off 5 bases at V and 4 bases at J, with 23 bases between the two ends. CDR1 and CDR2 from the germline V gene are MDHEN and SYDVKM. The CDR3 DNA follows: TGTGCCAGCAGTATCACCCCGCGGGCAGGGATATCCTATGGCTACACCTTC. It codes for CASSITPRAGISYGYTF.

This chain connects TRBV20-1 to TRBJ1-5; D is ambiguous. The CDR3 spans 13 residues. Trimming pared 1 base from V and 4 bases from J, leaving 8 bases between. Germline V gene lookup returns CDR1 DFQATT and CDR2 SNEGSKA (reference sequence). The DNA of the CDR3 is TGCAGTGCTAGAGTAAATAGGAATCAGCCCCAGCATTTT. Residues: CSARVNRNQPQHF.

With regard to this clonotype: This may arise from a read error, as a much more abundant clone is one base away. This chain connects TRBV5-5 to TRBJ2-7; D not resolved. The V and J ends lost 1 base and 3 bases respectively, with 14 bases between them. CDR1 and CDR2 from the germline V gene are SGHKS and YYEKEE (reference sequence). The CDR3 totals 15 residues. The CDR3 sequence is CASSLNFGSSYEQYF. The CDR3 DNA is TGTGCCAGCAGCTTGAATTTCGGTAGCAGCTACGAGCAGTACTTC.

In this sample, this clonotype turned up many times. The rearrangement links TRBV11-2 to TRBJ1-6; D might be TRBD1 (5 bases). Germline lookup yields CDR1 SGHAT and CDR2 FQNNGV. V lost 4 bases and J lost 2, with 9 bases in between. The CDR3 loop spans 15 amino acids. The CDR3 is CASSSGTAYNSPLHF. The CDR3 nucleotides read TGTGCCAGCAGCTCCGGGACGGCCTATAATTCACCCCTCCACTTT.

This clonotype occurred many times. This chain connects TRBV20-1 to TRBJ1-1; D uncertain. Trimming took 4 bases from V and 2 from J, leaving 17 bases between them. The CDR3 is 15 residues long. Looked up from germline, CDR1 is DFQATT and CDR2 is SNEGSKA (reference sequence). The CDR3 DNA follows: TGCAGTGCTATAGTGGGAGGAAGGGATAACACTGAAGCTTTCTTT. This sequence encodes CSAIVGGRDNTEAFF.

This clonotype turned up a few times. The chain couples TRBV27 to TRBJ2-1; TRBD2 matches at 11 bases. Trimming cost V 5 bases and J 7 bases; bases outside gene matches: 7. Germline-derived CDR1 and CDR2 are MNHEY and SMNVEV (reference sequence). This CDR3 is 15 amino acids long. CDR3 sequence: CASSLTSGVVNEQFF. The CDR3 nucleotides read TGTGCCAGCAGTCTGACTAGCGGGGTGGTAAATGAGCAGTTCTTC.

The chain combines TRBV9 with TRBJ1-2; D is unclear. The germline V gene encodes CDR1 SGDLS and CDR2 YYNGEE. Trimming stripped 0 bases from V and 7 bases from J, with 10 bases between. The CDR3 contains 13 residues. The chain's CDR3 is CASSVDPYSGYTF. The CDR3, as DNA: TGTGCCAGCAGCGTAGACCCCTACAGTGGCTACACCTTC.

The table lists this clonotype with a few counts. This chain joins TRBV12-5 and TRBJ2-6; 8 positions agree with TRBD1. Per germline, CDR1 LGHNT and CDR2 FRNRAP. CDR3 length: 18 residues. The V segment lost 1 base and the J segment 0 bases; nucleotides outside the gene matches: 5. The DNA of the CDR3 is TGTGCTAGTGGTTTGGATGGCAGGGGGCTCTCTGGGGCCAACGTCCTGACTTTC. Protein product: CASGLDGRGLSGANVLTF.

This clonotype was recorded at least ten times. This chain uses TRBV12-3 or TRBV12-4 with TRBJ1-1; 7 bases agree with TRBD1. The CDR3 is 13 residues long. J gave up 11 bases and V 3 bases, and 9 bases lay outside the gene matches. In DNA form, the CDR3 reads TGTGCCAGCAGTTTGGGGACAGCGAGAAAGGCTTTCTTT. Amino acids: CASSLGTARKAFF.

This clonotype was counted at least ten times. The rearrangement links TRBV6-1 to TRBJ1-1, with a weak D call TRBD1 (5 bases). Germline values: CDR1 MNHNS, CDR2 SASEGT. The CDR3 is made up of 13 amino acids. Trimming left V 1 base short and J 5 bases short, with 8 bases between. DNA of the CDR3: TGTGCCAGCAGTGAAGGGGGCCGAACTGAAGCTTTCTTT. Translating gives CASSEGGRTEAFF.